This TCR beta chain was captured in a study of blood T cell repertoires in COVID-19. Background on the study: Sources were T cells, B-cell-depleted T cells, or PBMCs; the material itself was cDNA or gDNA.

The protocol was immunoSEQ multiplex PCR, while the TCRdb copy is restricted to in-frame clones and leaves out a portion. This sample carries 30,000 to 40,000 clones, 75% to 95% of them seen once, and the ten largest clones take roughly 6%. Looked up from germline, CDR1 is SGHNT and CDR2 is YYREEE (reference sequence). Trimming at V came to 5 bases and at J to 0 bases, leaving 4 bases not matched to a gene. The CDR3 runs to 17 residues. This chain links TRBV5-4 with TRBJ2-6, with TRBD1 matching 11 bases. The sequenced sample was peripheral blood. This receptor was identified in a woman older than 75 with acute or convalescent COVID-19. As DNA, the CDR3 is TGTGCCAGCAGATATGGACAGGGGGCCTCTGGGGCCAACGTCCTGACTTTC. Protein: CASRYGQGASGANVLTF.